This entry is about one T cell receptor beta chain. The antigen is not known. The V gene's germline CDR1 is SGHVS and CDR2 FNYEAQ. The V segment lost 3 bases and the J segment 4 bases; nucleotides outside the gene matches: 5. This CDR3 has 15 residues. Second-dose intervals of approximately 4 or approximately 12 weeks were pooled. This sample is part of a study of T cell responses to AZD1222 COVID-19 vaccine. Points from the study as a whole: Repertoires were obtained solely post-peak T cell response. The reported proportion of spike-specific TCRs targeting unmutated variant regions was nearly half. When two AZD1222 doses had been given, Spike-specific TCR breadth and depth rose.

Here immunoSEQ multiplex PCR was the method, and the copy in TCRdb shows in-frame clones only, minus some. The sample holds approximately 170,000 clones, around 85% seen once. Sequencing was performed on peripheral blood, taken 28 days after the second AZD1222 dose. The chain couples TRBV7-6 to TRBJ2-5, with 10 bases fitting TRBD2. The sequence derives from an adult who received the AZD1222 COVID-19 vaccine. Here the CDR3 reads CASSFLSGGTETQYF. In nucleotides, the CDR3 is TGTGCCAGCAGCTTTCTTAGCGGGGGGACAGAGACCCAGTACTTC.